These 7 T cell receptor beta chains came from one sample sequenced in a study. One entry per CDR3 protein, called by TCRdb with MiXCR from the 5' RACE reads. The data show about 64,000 distinct CDR3 sequences, roughly 22% seen once. Sample: memory CD4+ T cells sorted from a lymph node. The sample's subset: memory CD4+ T cells, CD4+CD45RO+CD25-. Source of these receptors: a female donor with breast cancer.

The chain couples TRBV7-2 to TRBJ2-7, with D unresolved. The CDR3 runs to 15 residues. Trimming left V 0 bases short and J 0 bases short, with 9 bases between. Germline CDR1 and CDR2: SGHTA and FQGNSA. The CDR3: CASSLAQTSSYEQYF. In DNA form, the CDR3 reads TGTGCCAGCAGCTTAGCGCAAACCAGCTCCTACGAGCAGTACTTC. The whole variable domain, remainder taken from reference TRBV7-2 and TRBJ2-7, is GAGVSQSPSNKVTEKGKDVELRCDPISGHTALYWYRQSLGQGLEFLIYFQGNSAPDKSGLPSDRFSAERTGGSVSTLTIQRTQQEDSAVYLCASSLAQTSSYEQYFGPGTRLTVT.

A few counts support this clonotype. The chain links TRBV28 to TRBJ1-6; D is uncertain. V was shortened by 5 bases and J by 11 bases, with 7 bases between the two germline ends. Per the germline V gene, CDR1 is MDHEN and CDR2 is SYDVKM. CDR3 length: 11 amino acids. CDR3 region: CASSKTTPLHF. CDR3 coding DNA: TGTGCCAGCAGTAAGACGACACCCCTCCACTTT. The full variable domain, in which reference TRBV28 and TRBJ1-6 provide the parts outside the CDR3, is DVKVTQSSRYLVKRTGEKVFLECVQDMDHENMFWYRQDPGLGLRLIYFSYDVKMKEKGDIPEGYSVSREKKERFSLILESASTNQTSMYLCASSKTTPLHFGNGTRLTVT.

Regarding this clonotype: It may be a read error: a sequence one base away is much more abundant. This rearrangement joins TRBV7-2 to TRBJ2-1; D is unresolved. The CDR3 runs to 12 residues. Deletions cut 6 bases from V and 9 bases from J, with 12 bases between. The V gene's germline CDR1 is SGHTA and CDR2 FQGNSA. The CDR3 sequence: CASSPEKGEQFF. CDR3 bases: TGTGCCAGCAGTCCCGAGAAGGGTGAGCAGTTCTTC.

A few counts support this clonotype. The chain links TRBV28 to TRBJ2-1, with 8 bases that match TRBD2. The CDR3 totals 16 residues. Per germline, CDR1 MDHEN and CDR2 SYDVKM. V shed 6 bases and J 5 bases; nucleotides not matched to a gene: 12. The CDR3 DNA reads TGTGCCAGCAGCCTAACCTCGGGACTAGGCAACAATGAGCAGTTCTTC. This sequence encodes CASSLTSGLGNNEQFF.

This clonotype has at least ten counts. The rearrangement joins TRBV20-1 to TRBJ1-2, with 10 nucleotides matching TRBD1. The V gene's germline CDR1 is DFQATT and CDR2 SNEGSKA (reference sequence). The CDR3 sequence is 12 residues long. The V gene end was trimmed by 6 bases and the J gene end by 12 bases; junction bases not matched to a gene: 10. In DNA form, the CDR3 reads TGCAGTGCCCATAGACAGGGGGCGGGAGACACCTTC. Encoded protein: CSAHRQGAGDTF.

The chain has TRBV7-9 and TRBJ2-1, with D perhaps matching TRBD2 (6 bases). The germline CDR1 and CDR2 sequences are SEHNR and FQNEAQ (reference sequence). The CDR3 is 15 amino acids. Trimming pared 7 bases from V and 9 bases from J, leaving 22 bases between. The CDR3 loop is CASTQGRLGAAEQFF. The DNA of the CDR3 is TGTGCCAGCACCCAAGGGAGACTAGGAGCGGCTGAGCAGTTCTTC.

Many counts were recorded for this clonotype. The CDR3 DNA reads TGCAGTGGGGGCTTGCAAGAGACCCAGTACTTC. This codes for CSGGLQETQYF. The genes are TRBV20-1 and TRBJ2-5; tentative D call: TRBD1 (5 bases). V dropped 7 bases and J dropped 2 bases, with 8 bases sitting between them. Germline-derived CDR1 and CDR2 are DFQATT and SNEGSKA (reference sequence). CDR3 length: 11 residues.